Each of the 8 T cell receptor beta chains below was sequenced from the same sample in a study of blood T cell repertoires in COVID-19. Clones were read by immunoSEQ multiplex PCR, and TCRdb kept only the in-frame ones, dropping some. The sample carries roughly 140,000 clones, approximately 81% recorded once. The material sequenced was peripheral blood. The source is a woman between 55 and 75 years old with COVID-19, enrolled during active disease.

V is TRBV7-3 and J is TRBJ2-2; TRBD2 might be the D (6 bases). V was clipped by 5 bases and J by 1 base, with 17 bases between them. CDR1 and CDR2 from the germline V gene are SGHTA and FQGTGA. The CDR3 covers 17 residues. This CDR3 reads CASSPTAWGVNTGELFF. In nucleotides, the CDR3 is TGTGCCAGCAGCCCGACGGCCTGGGGGGTGAACACCGGGGAGCTGTTTTTT.

This clone was picked up one time. The gene calls are TRBV25-1 and TRBJ2-1; no clear D. The CDR3 is 12 amino acids. Deletions cut 8 bases from V and 3 bases from J, with 8 bases between. CDR1 and CDR2 from the germline V gene are MGHDK and SYGVNS. In DNA, the CDR3 is TGTGCCAGCGGGCAGAACTACAATGAGCAGTTCTTC. Amino acid sequence: CASGQNYNEQFF.

This chain joins TRBV5-4 and TRBJ2-2; D gene unclear. Germline CDR1 and CDR2: SGHNT and YYREEE (reference sequence). The CDR3 totals 14 residues. The ends were cut back, 0 bases at V and 3 bases at J, with 6 bases in the middle. CDR3 nucleotide sequence: TGTGCCAGCAGCTTGGTTCTCGACACCGGGGAGCTGTTTTTT. Protein product: CASSLVLDTGELFF.

The chain combines TRBV4-1 with TRBJ2-1; D might be TRBD2 (6 bases). The germline CDR1 and CDR2 sequences are MGHRA and YSYEKL. V was cut by 0 bases and J by 4 bases, with 19 bases left in between. The CDR3 length is 18 residues. The CDR3 spells CASSQEMGGTSLYNEQFF. CDR3 sequence (DNA): TGCGCCAGCAGCCAAGAGATGGGAGGCACAAGCCTGTACAATGAGCAGTTCTTC.

The chain joins TRBV3-1 (or the pseudogene TRBV3-2) to TRBJ1-1, with 7 bases matching TRBD1. In germline, CDR1 is LGHDT, CDR2 YNNKEL (reference sequence). Trimming took 4 bases from V and 1 from J; bases not matched to a gene: 6. The CDR3 consists of 15 residues. The CDR3 DNA sequence: TGTGCCAGCAGCCGGGGGGACAGACGGAACACTGAAGCTTTCTTT. Translation gives CASSRGDRRNTEAFF.

The chain is built from TRBV5-1 and TRBJ1-1; D is unclear. V was clipped by 0 bases and J by 4 bases, with 10 bases between them. The V gene's germline CDR1 is SGHRS and CDR2 YFSETQ. This CDR3 contains 14 residues. The CDR3 sequence is CASSLEVSGTEAFF. Here the CDR3 DNA reads TGCGCCAGCAGCTTGGAAGTGTCGGGCACTGAAGCTTTCTTT.

The chain combines TRBV9 with TRBJ2-1; 9 bases agree with TRBD1. This CDR3 has 13 amino acids. V gave up 4 bases and J gave up 7 bases; unmatched junction bases: 3. In germline, CDR1 is SGDLS, CDR2 YYNGEE. The CDR3 region is CASSLGQGNEQFF. The DNA of the CDR3 is TGTGCCAGCAGCTTGGGACAGGGAAATGAGCAGTTCTTC. The whole variable domain, remainder taken from reference TRBV9 and TRBJ2-1, is DSGVTQTPKHLITATGQRVTLRCSPRSGDLSVYWYQQSLDQGLQFLIQYYNGEERAKGNILERFSAQQFPDLHSELNLSSLELGDSALYFCASSLGQGNEQFFGPGTRLTVL.

This clone was seen only once. The CDR3 spells CASSLGPRGPNEQFF. The CDR3, as DNA: TGTGCCAGCAGCTTGGGGCCTAGGGGGCCCAATGAGCAGTTCTTC. V gene TRBV7-2 combines with J gene TRBJ2-1, with TRBD1 identical over 7 bases. Germline CDR1 and CDR2: SGHTA and FQGNSA. CDR3 length: 15 amino acids. Germline trimming cut 3 bases from V and 6 bases from J; bases unmatched to any gene: 8.